One sample yielded the 5 T cell receptor beta chains listed below, sequenced in a study of T cell responses to AZD1222 COVID-19 vaccine. Method: immunoSEQ multiplex PCR; TCRdb's copy keeps in-frame clones and lacks some. The sample contains over 110,000 clones, roughly 90% of which appear only once. This specimen was peripheral blood, taken on day 0 of AZD1222 vaccination. The receptors stem from an adult in good health.

V usage is TRBV30 and J usage is TRBJ2-5; D is ambiguous. CDR3 length: 15 residues. CDR1 GTSNPN and CDR2 SVGIG come from the germline V gene (reference sequence). Trimming took 0 bases from V and 5 from J, leaving 16 bases between them. The CDR3 protein is CAWSVPGPTSETQYF. The DNA of the CDR3 is TGTGCCTGGAGTGTACCCGGCCCCACTTCGGAGACCCAGTACTTC.

The chain combines TRBV5-1 with TRBJ1-1; D gene ambiguous. V gave up 1 base and J gave up 4 bases, with 8 bases separating them. The CDR3 runs 13 residues. Germline loops: CDR1 SGHRS, CDR2 YFSETQ. In DNA, the CDR3 is TGCGCCAGCAGCTTGTCGTCGGGCACTGAAGCTTTCTTT. As protein: CASSLSSGTEAFF.

The chain joins TRBV24-1 to TRBJ2-3; no clear D. This CDR3 has 13 residues. V lost 5 bases and J 2 bases, leaving 7 bases between the germline ends. Germline V gene data show CDR1 as KGHDR and CDR2 as SFDVKD. CDR3 in amino acids: CATSGYTTDTQYF. CDR3 bases: TGTGCCACCAGTGGCTACACCACAGATACGCAGTATTTT.

CDR3 nucleotide sequence: TGTGCCAGCAGCTTAGACGCGTTCTCACGCCCCCATATAGCCAAAAACATTCAGTACTTC. Protein sequence: CASSLDAFSRPHIAKNIQYF. The V and J genes are TRBV11-2 and TRBJ2-4; D call uncertain. Trimming stripped 0 bases from V and 0 bases from J, with 21 bases between. The CDR3 consists of 20 residues. CDR1 and CDR2 (germline): SGHAT, FQNNGV. Full variable domain (rest looked up from reference TRBV11-2 and TRBJ2-4): EAGVAQSPRYKIIEKRQSVAFWCNPISGHATLYWYQQILGQGPKLLIQFQNNGVVDDSQLPKDRFSAERLKGVDSTLKIQPAKLEDSAVYLCASSLDAFSRPHIAKNIQYFGAGTRLSVL.

The rearrangement links TRBV6-1 to TRBJ1-4; D unresolved. The CDR3 loop spans 16 amino acids. Trimming took 2 bases from V and 2 from J, leaving 12 bases between them. In germline, CDR1 is MNHNS, CDR2 SASEGT. CDR3 sequence: CASSESVGATNEKLFF. The DNA of the CDR3 is TGTGCCAGCAGTGAATCGGTCGGTGCCACTAATGAAAAACTGTTTTTT.